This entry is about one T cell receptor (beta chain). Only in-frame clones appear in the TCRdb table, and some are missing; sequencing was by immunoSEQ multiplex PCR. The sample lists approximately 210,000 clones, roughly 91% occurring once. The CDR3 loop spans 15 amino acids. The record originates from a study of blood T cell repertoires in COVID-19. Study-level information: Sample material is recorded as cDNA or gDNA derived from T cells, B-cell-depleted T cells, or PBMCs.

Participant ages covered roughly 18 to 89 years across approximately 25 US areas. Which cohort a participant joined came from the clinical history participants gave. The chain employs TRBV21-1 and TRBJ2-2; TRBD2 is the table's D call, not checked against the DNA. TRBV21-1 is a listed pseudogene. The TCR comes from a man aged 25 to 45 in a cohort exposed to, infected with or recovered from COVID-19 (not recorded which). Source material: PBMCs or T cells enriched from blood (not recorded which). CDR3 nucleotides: TGTGCCAGCAGCAAGACTAGCAGAGAGACCGGGGAGCTGTTTTTT. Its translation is CASSKTSRETGELFF.